What follows are 26 T cell receptor beta chains derived from one specimen sequenced in a study of blood T cell repertoires in COVID-19. Only in-frame clones appear in the TCRdb table, and some are missing; sequencing was by immunoSEQ multiplex PCR. Seen here are 400,000 to 500,000 clones, nearly 90% observed once, and the top ten hold 1.4%. Sequenced: PBMCs or T cells enriched from blood (not recorded which). The receptors were sampled from a woman aged 18 to 35 who had been exposed to COVID-19.

The rearrangement links TRBV10-3 to TRBJ2-3; D remains ambiguous. Trimming removed 0 bases at V and 2 bases at J, with 3 bases between. The length of the CDR3 is 13 residues. Germline V lookup: CDR1 ENHRY, CDR2 SYGVKD. DNA for the CDR3: TGTGCCATCAGTGAGTCCTACACAGATACGCAGTATTTT. Translated: CAISESYTDTQYF.

The chain couples TRBV28 to TRBJ1-5; D perhaps matches TRBD1 (5 bases). The CDR3 sequence is 14 residues long. V was trimmed by 7 bases and J by 4 bases, leaving 14 bases between them. Germline CDR1 reads MDHEN; CDR2 reads SYDVKM. DNA for the CDR3: TGTGCCAGCATTCCCGCAGGGTTTAATCAGCCCCAGCATTTT. Translated, it gives CASIPAGFNQPQHF.

The gene calls are TRBV28 and TRBJ2-7; 8 nucleotides align to TRBD1. Germline CDR1 is MDHEN and CDR2 is SYDVKM. V lost 2 bases, J lost 5 bases, and 5 bases stayed unmatched. This CDR3 region has 14 residues. In DNA form, the CDR3 reads TGTGCCAGCAGTTTAGGGACAGGTCGTCACGAGCAGTACTTC. This sequence encodes CASSLGTGRHEQYF.

This clone was counted a few times. V gene TRBV3-1 (or the pseudogene TRBV3-2) combines with J gene TRBJ2-7; 8 positions match TRBD2. The trim removed 4 bases at V and 7 bases at J, leaving 12 bases unmatched. Germline-derived CDR1 and CDR2 are LGHDT and YNNKEL (reference sequence). The CDR3 is made up of 15 amino acids. CDR3 loop: CASSPLAGGAGEQYF. CDR3 bases: TGTGCCAGCAGCCCCCTGGCGGGAGGAGCAGGGGAGCAGTACTTC.

This clone was observed a handful of times. This chain joins TRBV6-5 and TRBJ2-7, with TRBD1 matching 9 bases. This CDR3 has 14 amino acids. Trimming cost V 5 bases and J 6 bases; bases outside gene matches: 8. Germline V gives CDR1 MNHEY, CDR2 SVGAGI. The CDR3 nucleotides read TGTGCCAGCAGTCACGGACAGGGGATCCGCGAGCAGTACTTC. It codes for CASSHGQGIREQYF.

CDR3 sequence (DNA): TGCGCCAGCAGTTCCGGGACAGGAACTTACGAGCAGTACTTC. This sequence encodes CASSSGTGTYEQYF. This rearrangement joins TRBV10-2 to TRBJ2-7, with TRBD1 matching over 8 bases. The germline CDR1 and CDR2 sequences are WSHSY and SAAADI. The length of the CDR3 is 14 residues. Trimming took 5 bases from V and 4 from J; bases not matched to a gene: 7.

The rearrangement uses TRBV7-6 and TRBJ2-1, with 10 bases lining up with TRBD1. Germline CDR1 SGHVS, CDR2 FNYEAQ. The CDR3 is made up of 18 amino acids. Unmatched junction bases numbered 12, after V lost 1 base and J lost 6 bases. The CDR3 is CASSLGLPGRTGGNEQFF. In DNA, the CDR3 is TGTGCCAGCAGCTTAGGCTTACCCGGGAGGACAGGGGGCAATGAGCAGTTCTTC. Based on the CDR3 plus reference TRBV7-6 and TRBJ2-1, the full variable domain is GAGVSQSPRYKVTKRGQDVALRCDPISGHVSLYWYRQALGQGPEFLTYFNYEAQQDKSGLPNDRFSAERPEGSISTLTIQRTEQRDSAMYRCASSLGLPGRTGGNEQFFGPGTRLTVL.

This sequence joins TRBV5-6 and TRBJ2-7; weak D call: TRBD2 (6 bases). The CDR3 loop spans 17 amino acids. V lost 2 bases and J lost 2, with 20 bases in between. The germline gives CDR1 SGHDT, CDR2 YYEEEE. The CDR3 loop reads CASSFGRTGEFAYEQYF. CDR3 coding DNA: TGTGCCAGCAGCTTCGGGCGCACGGGGGAGTTCGCCTACGAGCAGTACTTC.

This clone was observed once. The chain combines TRBV7-9 with TRBJ2-7; 9 bases are a match to TRBD2. Germline V lookup: CDR1 SEHNR, CDR2 FQNEAQ (reference sequence). Trimming at V came to 1 base and at J to 3 bases, leaving 7 bases not matched to a gene. This CDR3 has 16 amino acids. The CDR3 sequence is CASSLVGGRAFYEQYF. The CDR3 DNA sequence: TGTGCCAGCAGCTTAGTTGGCGGGAGGGCCTTCTACGAGCAGTACTTC.

This sequence joins TRBV3-1 (or the pseudogene TRBV3-2) and TRBJ2-5, with D possibly being TRBD1 (6 bases). Trimming stripped 4 bases from V and 0 bases from J, with 9 bases between. Per germline, CDR1 LGHDT and CDR2 YNNKEL (reference sequence). This CDR3 contains 14 residues. The CDR3 here is CASSRRQDQETQYF. The DNA for the CDR3 is TGTGCCAGCAGCCGCCGACAGGACCAAGAGACCCAGTACTTC.

The chain links TRBV7-2 to TRBJ2-2, with TRBD2 identical over 8 bases. CDR1 and CDR2 from the germline V gene are SGHTA and FQGNSA. This CDR3 contains 15 residues. V dropped 0 bases and J dropped 6; count of bases not matched to a gene: 3. CDR3 in amino acids: CASSLAGRGAGELFF. CDR3 nucleotide sequence: TGTGCCAGCAGCTTAGCCGGGAGGGGGGCCGGGGAGCTGTTTTTT.

The chain has TRBV5-4 and TRBJ1-4; D is perhaps TRBD1 (5 bases). V was pared by 4 bases and J by 0 bases, with 10 bases between. Germline-derived CDR1 and CDR2 are SGHNT and YYREEE (reference sequence). The CDR3 consists of 15 residues. This chain's CDR3 is CASSPGGATNEKLFF. In DNA form, the CDR3 reads TGTGCCAGCAGCCCGGGGGGGGCAACTAATGAAAAACTGTTTTTT.

The chain's CDR3 is CASSKAASSYNEQFF. The DNA of the CDR3 is TGTGCCAGCAGTAAGGCGGCAAGCTCCTACAATGAGCAGTTCTTC. This sequence joins TRBV28 and TRBJ2-1, with D unresolved. This CDR3 region has 15 residues. V gave up 5 bases and J gave up 0 bases, with 11 bases separating them. CDR1 and CDR2 from the germline V gene are MDHEN and SYDVKM.

V is TRBV11-2 and J is TRBJ2-5, with 12 bases that match TRBD1. J gave up 5 bases and V 5 bases, and 3 bases lay outside the gene matches. The germline V gene encodes CDR1 SGHAT and CDR2 FQNNGV. The CDR3 totals 14 residues. CDR3 in DNA: TGTGCCAGCAGCCCCGGGACAGGGGGCGAGACCCAGTACTTC. This translates into CASSPGTGGETQYF. The variable domain in full, completed from reference TRBV11-2 and TRBJ2-5, reads EAGVAQSPRYKIIEKRQSVAFWCNPISGHATLYWYQQILGQGPKLLIQFQNNGVVDDSQLPKDRFSAERLKGVDSTLKIQPAKLEDSAVYLCASSPGTGGETQYFGPGTRLLVL.

The V and J genes are TRBV10-3 and TRBJ2-1, with D possibly TRBD1 on 5 matching bases. CDR1 ENHRY and CDR2 SYGVKD come from the germline V gene. CDR3 length equals 17 residues. The V end lost 0 bases, the J end lost 2 bases, and 14 bases lay between the germline ends. CDR3 region: CAISESLLGPPYNEQFF. The CDR3 region has the DNA TGTGCCATCAGTGAGTCGTTGTTGGGGCCCCCCTACAATGAGCAGTTCTTC.

The V and J genes are TRBV11-3 and TRBJ2-2; no clear D. V gave up 2 bases and J gave up 6 bases, with 7 bases separating them. The CDR3 has 13 amino acids. Germline V gene data show CDR1 as SGHNT and CDR2 as YENEEA. The CDR3 coding sequence is TGTGCCAGCAGCTTAACGCAGGCCGGGGAGCTGTTTTTT. Its protein is CASSLTQAGELFF.

The V gene is TRBV15, the J gene TRBJ2-1; tentatively, D is TRBD1 (5 bases). This CDR3 is built from 16 residues. Germline assignment: CDR1 LNHNV and CDR2 YYDKDF (reference sequence). Trimming cost V 5 bases and J 1 base, with 15 bases left between them. As DNA, the CDR3 is TGTGCCACCAGCGTAGTACAGGTATTTTCCTACAATGAGCAGTTCTTC. Encoded protein: CATSVVQVFSYNEQFF.

In its sample, this clone was seen a few times. The chain employs TRBV10-1 and TRBJ2-1; tentatively, D is TRBD1 (5 bases). The CDR3 has 13 amino acids. Trimming cost V 4 bases and J 1 base, with 5 bases left between them. Germline CDR1 WNHNN, CDR2 SYGVQD (reference sequence). The CDR3 DNA is TGCGCCAGCAGTGGACAGTCCTACAATGAGCAGTTCTTC. Its protein product is CASSGQSYNEQFF.

The chain combines TRBV7-2 with TRBJ2-7, with TRBD2 matching over 7 bases. There are 14 residues in the CDR3. V lost 2 bases, J lost 3 bases, and 4 bases stayed unmatched. The V gene's germline CDR1 is SGHTA and CDR2 FQGNSA. The CDR3 sequence: CASSLRRDYYEQYF. Written as DNA, the CDR3 is TGTGCCAGCAGCTTAAGAAGGGACTACTACGAGCAGTACTTC.

V is TRBV28 and J is TRBJ1-4; 7 positions match TRBD1. The CDR3 consists of 14 residues. Unmatched junction bases numbered 6, after V lost 6 bases and J lost 5 bases. Germline CDR1 is MDHEN and CDR2 is SYDVKM. The CDR3 DNA reads TGTGCCAGCAGCCTAGGGGGCCCGAATGAAAAACTGTTTTTT. Amino acid sequence: CASSLGGPNEKLFF.

The V call is TRBV24-1, the J call TRBJ2-5; tentative D call: TRBD2 (6 bases). Germline V lookup: CDR1 KGHDR, CDR2 SFDVKD. V gave up 3 bases and J gave up 2 bases, with 12 bases separating them. The CDR3 spans 15 residues. The CDR3 DNA sequence: TGTGCCACCAGTGATATAGCGGCAGCACAAGAGACCCAGTACTTC. Encoded protein: CATSDIAAAQETQYF.

In this sample, this clone turned up a few times. The chain joins TRBV6-5 to TRBJ1-1; 8 bases match TRBD1. Losses at the gene ends were 7 bases for V and 1 base for J; bases not matched to a gene: 5. Germline CDR1 reads MNHEY; CDR2 reads SVGAGI. The CDR3 is made up of 14 amino acids. In nucleotides, the CDR3 is TGTGCCAGCATAGACAGGGGAAAGAACACTGAAGCTTTCTTT. Translating it yields CASIDRGKNTEAFF.

The chain couples TRBV18 to TRBJ2-7, with TRBD2 as a possible D gene (6 bases). Germline lookup yields CDR1 KGHSH and CDR2 LQKENI. CDR3 length: 16 amino acids. V was shortened by 1 base and J by 0 bases, with 13 bases between the two germline ends. The CDR3 loop reads CASSPRGRELSYEQYF. CDR3 DNA sequence: TGTGCCAGCTCACCACGAGGGCGGGAACTCTCCTACGAGCAGTACTTC.

This chain joins TRBV7-9 and TRBJ1-5, with D perhaps TRBD1 (5 bases). Germline V gives CDR1 SEHNR, CDR2 FQNEAQ (reference sequence). CDR3 length: 18 residues. With 0 bases removed from V and 0 bases from J, the gap between germline ends came to 15 bases. For the CDR3, the DNA is TGTGCCAGCAGCTTAGCTAAGGCAGGGATTAATAGCAATCAGCCCCAGCATTTT. It is translated as CASSLAKAGINSNQPQHF.

The chain uses TRBV15 and TRBJ2-1; 13 bases align to TRBD2. Germline loops: CDR1 LNHNV, CDR2 YYDKDF (reference sequence). With 6 bases clipped from V and 6 bases from J, the junction kept 20 bases outside the gene matches. CDR3 length: 20 amino acids. CDR3 DNA sequence: TGTGCCACCAGTACAGACAGGGGAGAGACTAGCGGGAGGTACCGCAATGAGCAGTTCTTC. It is translated as CATSTDRGETSGRYRNEQFF.

V usage is TRBV7-9 and J usage is TRBJ2-7, with TRBD2 matching 9 bases. V shed 5 bases, J shed 2 bases, and the junction held 7 bases outside the gene matches. Per the germline V gene, CDR1 is SEHNR and CDR2 is FQNEAQ (reference sequence). This CDR3 has 15 amino acids. The CDR3 here is CASSPERGVTYEQYF. In DNA, the CDR3 is TGTGCCAGCAGCCCGGAGCGGGGGGTCACCTACGAGCAGTACTTC.